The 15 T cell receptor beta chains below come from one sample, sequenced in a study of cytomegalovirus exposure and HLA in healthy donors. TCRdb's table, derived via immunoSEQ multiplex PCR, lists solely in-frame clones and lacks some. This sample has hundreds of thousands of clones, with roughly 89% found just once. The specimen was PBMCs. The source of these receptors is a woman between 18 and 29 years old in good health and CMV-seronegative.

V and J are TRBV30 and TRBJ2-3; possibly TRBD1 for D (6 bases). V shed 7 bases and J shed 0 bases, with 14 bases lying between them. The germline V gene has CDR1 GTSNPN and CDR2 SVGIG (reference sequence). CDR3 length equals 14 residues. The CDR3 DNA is TGTGCCTTACAGGGTGAAGTTAGCACAGATACGCAGTATTTT. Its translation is CALQGEVSTDTQYF.

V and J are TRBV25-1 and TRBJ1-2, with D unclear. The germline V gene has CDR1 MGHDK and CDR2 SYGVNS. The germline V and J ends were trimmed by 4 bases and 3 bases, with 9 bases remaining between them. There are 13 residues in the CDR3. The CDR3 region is CASSGETHYGYTF. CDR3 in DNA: TGTGCCAGCAGTGGTGAGACTCACTATGGCTACACCTTC.

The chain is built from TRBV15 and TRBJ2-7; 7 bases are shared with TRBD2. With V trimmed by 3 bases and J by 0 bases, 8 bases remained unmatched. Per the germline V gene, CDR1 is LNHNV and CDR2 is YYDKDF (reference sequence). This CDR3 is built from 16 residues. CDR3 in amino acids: CATSRELASFSYEQYF. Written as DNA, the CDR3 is TGTGCCACCAGCAGGGAACTAGCGAGCTTCTCCTACGAGCAGTACTTC.

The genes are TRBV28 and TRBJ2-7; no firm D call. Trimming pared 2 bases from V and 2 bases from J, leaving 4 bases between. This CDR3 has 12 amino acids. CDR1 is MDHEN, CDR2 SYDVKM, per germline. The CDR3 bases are TGTGCCAGCAGTTTAACTACCTACGAGCAGTACTTC. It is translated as CASSLTTYEQYF.

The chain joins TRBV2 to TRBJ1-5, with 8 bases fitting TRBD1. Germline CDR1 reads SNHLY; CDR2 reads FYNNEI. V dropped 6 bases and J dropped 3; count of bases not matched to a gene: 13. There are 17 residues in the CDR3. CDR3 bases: TGTGCCAGCAGCAACGGACAGGGAAGGGGTGTCAATCAGCCCCAGCATTTT. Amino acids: CASSNGQGRGVNQPQHF.

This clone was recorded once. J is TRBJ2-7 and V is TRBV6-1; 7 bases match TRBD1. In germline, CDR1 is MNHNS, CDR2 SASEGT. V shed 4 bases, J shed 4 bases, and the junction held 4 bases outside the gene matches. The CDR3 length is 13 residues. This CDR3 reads CASSAGGQYEQYF. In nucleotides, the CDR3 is TGTGCCAGCAGTGCAGGGGGACAGTACGAGCAGTACTTC.

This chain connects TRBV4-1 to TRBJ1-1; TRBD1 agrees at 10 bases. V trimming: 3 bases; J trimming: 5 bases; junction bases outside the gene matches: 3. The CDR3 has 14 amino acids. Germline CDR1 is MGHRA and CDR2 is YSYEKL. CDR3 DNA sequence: TGCGCCAGCAGCCACGGACAGGGGGGGACTGAAGCTTTCTTT. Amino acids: CASSHGQGGTEAFF.

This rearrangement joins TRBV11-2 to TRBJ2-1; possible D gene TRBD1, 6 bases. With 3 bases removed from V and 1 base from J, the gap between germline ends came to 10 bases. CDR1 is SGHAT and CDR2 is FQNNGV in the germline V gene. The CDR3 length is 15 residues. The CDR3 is CASSFGQPSYNEQFF. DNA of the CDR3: TGTGCCAGCAGCTTCGGACAGCCTTCCTACAATGAGCAGTTCTTC.

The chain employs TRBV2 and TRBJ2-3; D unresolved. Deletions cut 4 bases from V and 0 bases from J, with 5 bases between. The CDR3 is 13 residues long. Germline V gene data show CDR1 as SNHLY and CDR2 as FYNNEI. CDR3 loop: CASSVTSTDTQYF. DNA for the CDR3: TGTGCCAGCAGTGTGACTAGCACAGATACGCAGTATTTT.

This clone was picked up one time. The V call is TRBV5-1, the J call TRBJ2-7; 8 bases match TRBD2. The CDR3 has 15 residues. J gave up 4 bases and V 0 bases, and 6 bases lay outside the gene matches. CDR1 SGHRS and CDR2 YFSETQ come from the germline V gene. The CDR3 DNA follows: TGCGCCAGCAGCTTGGGGTCTAGCGGGCTGTACGAGCAGTACTTC. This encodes CASSLGSSGLYEQYF. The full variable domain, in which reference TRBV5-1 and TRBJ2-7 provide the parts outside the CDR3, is KAGVTQTPRYLIKTRGQQVTLSCSPISGHRSVSWYQQTPGQGLQFLFEYFSETQRNKGNFPGRFSGRQFSNSRSEMNVSTLELGDSALYLCASSLGSSGLYEQYFGPGTRLTVT.

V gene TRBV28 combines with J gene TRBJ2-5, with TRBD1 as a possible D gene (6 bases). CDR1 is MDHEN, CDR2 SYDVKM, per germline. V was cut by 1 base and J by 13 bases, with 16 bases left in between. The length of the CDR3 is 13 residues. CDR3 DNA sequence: TGTGCCAGCAGTTTATATGGGCAGGGGAAAGGGTACTTC. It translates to CASSLYGQGKGYF.

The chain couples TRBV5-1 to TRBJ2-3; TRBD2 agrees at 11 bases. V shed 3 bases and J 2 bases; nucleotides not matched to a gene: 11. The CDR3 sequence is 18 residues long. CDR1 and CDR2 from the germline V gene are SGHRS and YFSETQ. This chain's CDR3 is CASSSQRTSGGHTDTQYF. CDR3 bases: TGCGCCAGCAGCTCCCAAAGAACTAGCGGGGGTCACACAGATACGCAGTATTTT.

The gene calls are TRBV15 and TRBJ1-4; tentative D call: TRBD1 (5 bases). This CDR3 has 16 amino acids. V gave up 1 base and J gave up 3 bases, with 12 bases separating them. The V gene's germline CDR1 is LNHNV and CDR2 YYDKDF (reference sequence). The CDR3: CATSRGRGTANEKLFF. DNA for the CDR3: TGTGCCACCAGCAGAGGGCGGGGGACGGCTAATGAAAAACTGTTTTTT.

The CDR3 DNA sequence: TGCGCCAGCAGCCAAGTAATGGGACAGTCTAGCAATCAGCCCCAGCATTTT. Amino acids: CASSQVMGQSSNQPQHF. This chain connects TRBV4-1 to TRBJ1-5; TRBD1 matches 7 bases. The junction had 6 bases not matched to a gene; V was cut back by 1 base and J by 0 bases. The germline V gene encodes CDR1 MGHRA and CDR2 YSYEKL. The CDR3 is made up of 17 amino acids.

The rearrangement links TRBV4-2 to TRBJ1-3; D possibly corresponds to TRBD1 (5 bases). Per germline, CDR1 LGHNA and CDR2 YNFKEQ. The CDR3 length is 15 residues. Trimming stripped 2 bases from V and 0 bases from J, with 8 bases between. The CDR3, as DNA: TGTGCCAGCAGCCAAACAGGTTCCTCTGGAAACACCATATATTTT. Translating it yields CASSQTGSSGNTIYF.